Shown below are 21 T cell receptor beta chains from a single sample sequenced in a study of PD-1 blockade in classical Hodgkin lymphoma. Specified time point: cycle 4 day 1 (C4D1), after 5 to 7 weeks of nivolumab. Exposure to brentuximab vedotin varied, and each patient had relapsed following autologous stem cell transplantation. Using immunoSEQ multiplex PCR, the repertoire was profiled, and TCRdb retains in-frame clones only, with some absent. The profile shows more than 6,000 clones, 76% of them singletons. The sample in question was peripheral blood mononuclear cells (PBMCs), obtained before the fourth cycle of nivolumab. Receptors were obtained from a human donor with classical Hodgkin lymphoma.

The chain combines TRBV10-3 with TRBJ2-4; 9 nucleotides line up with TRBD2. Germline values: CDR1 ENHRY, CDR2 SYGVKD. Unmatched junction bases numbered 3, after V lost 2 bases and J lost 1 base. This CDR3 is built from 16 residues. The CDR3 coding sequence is TGTGCCATCAGTGAGAATAGCGGGAGTGCCAAAAACATTCAGTACTTC. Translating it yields CAISENSGSAKNIQYF.

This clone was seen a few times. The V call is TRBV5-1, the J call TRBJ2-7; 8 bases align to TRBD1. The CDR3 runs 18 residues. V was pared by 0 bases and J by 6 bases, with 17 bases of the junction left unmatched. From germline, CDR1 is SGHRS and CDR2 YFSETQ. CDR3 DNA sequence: TGCGCCAGCAGCTTGGCTCCCCCACAGGGGGTATCTAACACCGAGCAGTACTTC. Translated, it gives CASSLAPPQGVSNTEQYF. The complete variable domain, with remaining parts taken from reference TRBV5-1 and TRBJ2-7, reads KAGVTQTPRYLIKTRGQQVTLSCSPISGHRSVSWYQQTPGQGLQFLFEYFSETQRNKGNFPGRFSGRQFSNSRSEMNVSTLELGDSALYLCASSLAPPQGVSNTEQYFGPGTRLTVT.

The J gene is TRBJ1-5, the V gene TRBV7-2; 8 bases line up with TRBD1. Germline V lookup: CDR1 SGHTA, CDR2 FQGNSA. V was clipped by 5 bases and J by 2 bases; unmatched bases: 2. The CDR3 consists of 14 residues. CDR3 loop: CASSATGGNQPQHF. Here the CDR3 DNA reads TGTGCCAGCAGCGCGACAGGGGGCAATCAGCCCCAGCATTTT. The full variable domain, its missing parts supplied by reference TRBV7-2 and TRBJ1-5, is GAGVSQSPSNKVTEKGKDVELRCDPISGHTALYWYRQSLGQGLEFLIYFQGNSAPDKSGLPSDRFSAERTGGSVSTLTIQRTQQEDSAVYLCASSATGGNQPQHFGDGTRLSIL.

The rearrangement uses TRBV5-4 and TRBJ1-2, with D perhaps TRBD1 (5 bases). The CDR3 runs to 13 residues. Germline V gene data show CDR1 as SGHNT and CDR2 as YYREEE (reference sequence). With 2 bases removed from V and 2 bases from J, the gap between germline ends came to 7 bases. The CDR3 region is CASSLQANYGYTF. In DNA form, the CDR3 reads TGTGCCAGCAGCTTACAGGCCAACTATGGCTACACCTTC.

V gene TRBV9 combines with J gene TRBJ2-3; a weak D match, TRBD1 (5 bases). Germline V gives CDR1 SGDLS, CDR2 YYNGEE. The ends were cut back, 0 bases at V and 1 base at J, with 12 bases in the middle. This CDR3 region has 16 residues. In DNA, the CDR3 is TGTGCCAGCAGCGTAGAATCAGGGATCGGCACAGATACGCAGTATTTT. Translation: CASSVESGIGTDTQYF.

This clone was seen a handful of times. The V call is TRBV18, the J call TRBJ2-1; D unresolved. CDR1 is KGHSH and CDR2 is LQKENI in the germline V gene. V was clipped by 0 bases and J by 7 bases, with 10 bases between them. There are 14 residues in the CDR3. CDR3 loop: CASSPPPTGNEQFF. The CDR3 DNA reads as TGTGCCAGCTCACCACCGCCAACGGGTAATGAGCAGTTCTTC. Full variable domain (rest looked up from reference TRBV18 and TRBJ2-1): NAGVMQNPRHLVRRRGQEARLRCSPMKGHSHVYWYRQLPEEGLKFMVYLQKENIIDESGMPKERFSAEFPKEGPSILRIQQVVRGDSAAYFCASSPPPTGNEQFFGPGTRLTVL.

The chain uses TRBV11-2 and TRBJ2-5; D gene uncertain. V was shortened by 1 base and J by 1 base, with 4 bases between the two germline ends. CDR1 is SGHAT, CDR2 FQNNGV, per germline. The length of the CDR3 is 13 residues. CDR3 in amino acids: CASSLVFQETQYF. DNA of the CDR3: TGTGCCAGCAGCTTAGTTTTCCAAGAGACCCAGTACTTC. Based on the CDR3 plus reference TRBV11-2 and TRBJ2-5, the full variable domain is EAGVAQSPRYKIIEKRQSVAFWCNPISGHATLYWYQQILGQGPKLLIQFQNNGVVDDSQLPKDRFSAERLKGVDSTLKIQPAKLEDSAVYLCASSLVFQETQYFGPGTRLLVL.

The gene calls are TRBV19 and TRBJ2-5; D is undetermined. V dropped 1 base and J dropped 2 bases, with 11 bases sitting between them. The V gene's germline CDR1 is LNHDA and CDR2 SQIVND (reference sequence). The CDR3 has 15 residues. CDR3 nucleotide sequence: TGTGCCAGTAGTATAGTGGCAGGCTTACAAGAGACCCAGTACTTC. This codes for CASSIVAGLQETQYF.

This chain's CDR3 is CASSSGAMIEAFF. The CDR3, as DNA: TGTGCCAGCAGCTCCGGGGCCATGATCGAAGCTTTCTTT. The chain carries TRBV7-9 and TRBJ1-1; D perhaps matches TRBD1 (5 bases). Germline-derived CDR1 and CDR2 are SEHNR and FQNEAQ (reference sequence). V gave up 4 bases and J gave up 8 bases, with 14 bases separating them. The CDR3 is 13 amino acids. Based on the CDR3 plus reference TRBV7-9 and TRBJ1-1, the full variable domain is DTGVSQNPRHKITKRGQNVTFRCDPISEHNRLYWYRQTLGQGPEFLTYFQNEAQLEKSRLLSDRFSAERPKGSFSTLEIQRTEQGDSAMYLCASSSGAMIEAFFGQGTRLTVV.

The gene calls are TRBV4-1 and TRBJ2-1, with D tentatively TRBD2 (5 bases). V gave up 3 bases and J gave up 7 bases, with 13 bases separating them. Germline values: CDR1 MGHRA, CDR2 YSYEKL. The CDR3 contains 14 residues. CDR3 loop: CASSHPDSRNEQFF. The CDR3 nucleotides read TGCGCCAGCAGCCACCCGGACTCACGGAATGAGCAGTTCTTC.

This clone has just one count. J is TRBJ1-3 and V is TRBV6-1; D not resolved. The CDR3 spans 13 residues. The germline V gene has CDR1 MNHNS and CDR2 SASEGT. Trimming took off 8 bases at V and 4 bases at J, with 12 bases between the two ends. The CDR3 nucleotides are TGTGCCAGCTCCCACTCCGGGGGAAACACCATATATTTT. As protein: CASSHSGGNTIYF.

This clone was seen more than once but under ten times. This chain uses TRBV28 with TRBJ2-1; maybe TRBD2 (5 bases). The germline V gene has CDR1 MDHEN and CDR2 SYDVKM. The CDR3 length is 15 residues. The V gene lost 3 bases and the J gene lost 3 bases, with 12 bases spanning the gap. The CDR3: CASSFFGEGYNEQFF. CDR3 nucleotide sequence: TGTGCCAGCAGTTTTTTCGGGGAAGGCTACAATGAGCAGTTCTTC.

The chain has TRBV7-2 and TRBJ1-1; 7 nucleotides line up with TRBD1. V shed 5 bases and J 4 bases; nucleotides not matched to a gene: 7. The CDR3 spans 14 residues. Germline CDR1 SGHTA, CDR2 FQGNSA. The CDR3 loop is CASSKTGTGTEAFF. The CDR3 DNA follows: TGTGCCAGCAGCAAGACAGGGACGGGCACTGAAGCTTTCTTT.

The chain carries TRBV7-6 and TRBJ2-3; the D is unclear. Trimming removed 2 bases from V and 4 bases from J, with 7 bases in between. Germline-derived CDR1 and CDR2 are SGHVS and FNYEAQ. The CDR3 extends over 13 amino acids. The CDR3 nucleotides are TGTGCCAGCAGCTTAAAGAATCCAGATACGCAGTATTTT. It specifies CASSLKNPDTQYF.

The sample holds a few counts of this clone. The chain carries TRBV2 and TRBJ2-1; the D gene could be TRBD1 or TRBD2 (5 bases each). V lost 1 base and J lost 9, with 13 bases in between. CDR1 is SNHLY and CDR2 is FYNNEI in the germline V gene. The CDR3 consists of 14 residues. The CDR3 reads CASSEERGSSEQFF. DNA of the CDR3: TGTGCCAGCAGTGAAGAGAGGGGATCGAGTGAGCAGTTCTTC.

CDR3 protein: CASSQVRGQENIQYF. CDR3 nucleotide sequence: TGCGCCAGCAGCCAAGTACGGGGGCAAGAAAACATTCAGTACTTC. V and J are TRBV4-1 and TRBJ2-4, with D perhaps TRBD1 or TRBD2 (6 bases each). This CDR3 has 15 amino acids. V shed 1 base and J shed 5 bases, with 12 bases lying between them. Germline V gene lookup returns CDR1 MGHRA and CDR2 YSYEKL.

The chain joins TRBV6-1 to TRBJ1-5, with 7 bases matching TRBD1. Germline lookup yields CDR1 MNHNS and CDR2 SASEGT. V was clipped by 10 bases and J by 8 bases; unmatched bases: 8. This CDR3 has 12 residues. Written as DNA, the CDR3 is TGTGCCATCCGACAGGGTAGGGAGCCCCAGCATTTT. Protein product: CAIRQGREPQHF.

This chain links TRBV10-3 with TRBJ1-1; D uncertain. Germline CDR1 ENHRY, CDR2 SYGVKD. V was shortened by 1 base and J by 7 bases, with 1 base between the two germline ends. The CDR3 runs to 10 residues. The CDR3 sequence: CAISEYEAFF. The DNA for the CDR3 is TGTGCCATCAGTGAGTATGAAGCTTTCTTT.

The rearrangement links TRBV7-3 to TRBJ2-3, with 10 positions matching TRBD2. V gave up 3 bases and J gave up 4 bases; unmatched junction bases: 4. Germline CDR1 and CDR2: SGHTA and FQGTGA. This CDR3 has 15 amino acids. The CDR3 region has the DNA TGTGCCAGCAGCTTCATTAGCGGGAGGTCAGATACGCAGTATTTT. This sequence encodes CASSFISGRSDTQYF.

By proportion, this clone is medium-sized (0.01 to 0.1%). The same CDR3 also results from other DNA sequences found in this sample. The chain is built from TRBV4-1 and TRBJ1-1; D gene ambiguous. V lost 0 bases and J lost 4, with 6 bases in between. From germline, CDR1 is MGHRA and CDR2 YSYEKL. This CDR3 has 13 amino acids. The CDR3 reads CASSQDPVTEAFF. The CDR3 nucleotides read TGCGCCAGCAGCCAAGATCCCGTCACTGAAGCTTTCTTT.

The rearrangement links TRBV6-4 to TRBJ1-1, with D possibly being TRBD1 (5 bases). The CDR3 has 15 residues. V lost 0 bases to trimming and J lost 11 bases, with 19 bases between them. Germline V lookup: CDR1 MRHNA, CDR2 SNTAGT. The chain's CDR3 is CASSDSLGAPCWAFF. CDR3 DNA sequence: TGTGCCAGCAGTGACTCTTTAGGGGCGCCGTGTTGGGCTTTCTTT.